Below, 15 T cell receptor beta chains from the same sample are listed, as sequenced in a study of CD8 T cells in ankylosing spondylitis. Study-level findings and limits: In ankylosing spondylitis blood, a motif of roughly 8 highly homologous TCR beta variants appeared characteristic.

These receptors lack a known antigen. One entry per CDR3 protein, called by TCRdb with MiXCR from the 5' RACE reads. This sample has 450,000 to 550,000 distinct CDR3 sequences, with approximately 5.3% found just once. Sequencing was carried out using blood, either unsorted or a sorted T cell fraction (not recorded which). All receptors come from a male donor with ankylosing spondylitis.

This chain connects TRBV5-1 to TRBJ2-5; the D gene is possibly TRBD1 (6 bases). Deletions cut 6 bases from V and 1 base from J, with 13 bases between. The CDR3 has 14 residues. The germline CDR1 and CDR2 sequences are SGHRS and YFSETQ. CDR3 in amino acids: CASTLQGSQETQYF. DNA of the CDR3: TGCGCCAGCACGTTACAGGGATCCCAAGAGACCCAGTACTTC.

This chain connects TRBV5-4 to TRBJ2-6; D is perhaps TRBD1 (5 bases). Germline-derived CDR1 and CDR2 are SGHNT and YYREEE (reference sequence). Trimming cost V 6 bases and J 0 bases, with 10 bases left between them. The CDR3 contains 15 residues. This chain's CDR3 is CASTPDSSGANVLTF. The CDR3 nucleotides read TGTGCCAGCACCCCCGACAGCTCTGGGGCCAACGTCCTGACTTTC. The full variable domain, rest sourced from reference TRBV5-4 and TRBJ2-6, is ETGVTQSPTHLIKTRGQQVTLRCSSQSGHNTVSWYQQALGQGPQFIFQYYREEENGRGNFPPRFSGLQFPNYSSELNVNALELDDSALYLCASTPDSSGANVLTFGAGSRLTVL.

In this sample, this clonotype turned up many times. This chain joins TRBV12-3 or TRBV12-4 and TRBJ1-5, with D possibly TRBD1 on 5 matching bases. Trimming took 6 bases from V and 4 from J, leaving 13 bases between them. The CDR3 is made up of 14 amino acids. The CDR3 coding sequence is TGTGCCAGCAGCCGAAGGGGATTAAATCAGCCCCAGCATTTT. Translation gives CASSRRGLNQPQHF.

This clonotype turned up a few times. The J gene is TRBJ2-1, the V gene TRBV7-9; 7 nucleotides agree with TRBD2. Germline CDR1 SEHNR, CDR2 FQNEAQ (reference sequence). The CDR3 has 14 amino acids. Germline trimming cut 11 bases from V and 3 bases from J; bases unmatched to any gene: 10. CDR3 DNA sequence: TGTGCCGAGCCGGGGCTAGCGGACTACAATGAGCAGTTCTTC. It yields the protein CAEPGLADYNEQFF.

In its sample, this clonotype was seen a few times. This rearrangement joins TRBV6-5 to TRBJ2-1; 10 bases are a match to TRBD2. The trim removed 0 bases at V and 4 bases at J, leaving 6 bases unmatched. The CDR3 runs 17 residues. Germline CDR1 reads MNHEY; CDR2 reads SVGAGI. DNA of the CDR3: TGTGCCAGCAGTTACTCTTCAGCTAGCGGGGGATACAATGAGCAGTTCTTC. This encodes CASSYSSASGGYNEQFF.

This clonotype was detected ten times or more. The CDR3 spells CASSRGGAELFF. The CDR3 DNA reads TGCGCCAGCAGCCGAGGAGGGGCCGAACTGTTTTTT. This sequence joins TRBV10-2 and TRBJ1-4; D is possibly TRBD1 (5 bases). This CDR3 spans 12 amino acids. Per the germline V gene, CDR1 is WSHSY and CDR2 is SAAADI. Deletions cut 6 bases from V and 12 bases from J, with 14 bases between.

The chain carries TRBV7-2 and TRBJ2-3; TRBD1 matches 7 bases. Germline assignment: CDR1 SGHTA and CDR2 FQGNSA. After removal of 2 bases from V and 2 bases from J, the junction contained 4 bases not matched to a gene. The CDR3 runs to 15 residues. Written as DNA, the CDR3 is TGTGCCAGCAGCTTAACAGGGGCCCCCACAGATACGCAGTATTTT. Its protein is CASSLTGAPTDTQYF. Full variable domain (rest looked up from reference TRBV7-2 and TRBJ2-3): GAGVSQSPSNKVTEKGKDVELRCDPISGHTALYWYRQSLGQGLEFLIYFQGNSAPDKSGLPSDRFSAERTGGSVSTLTIQRTQQEDSAVYLCASSLTGAPTDTQYFGPGTRLTVL.

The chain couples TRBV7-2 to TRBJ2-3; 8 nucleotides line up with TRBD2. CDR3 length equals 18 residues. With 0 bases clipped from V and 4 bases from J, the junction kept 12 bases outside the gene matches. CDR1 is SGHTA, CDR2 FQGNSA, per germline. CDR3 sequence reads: CASSLAAGSREGPDTQYF. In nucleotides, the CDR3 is TGTGCCAGCAGCTTAGCGGCAGGTAGTCGGGAGGGCCCAGATACGCAGTATTTT.

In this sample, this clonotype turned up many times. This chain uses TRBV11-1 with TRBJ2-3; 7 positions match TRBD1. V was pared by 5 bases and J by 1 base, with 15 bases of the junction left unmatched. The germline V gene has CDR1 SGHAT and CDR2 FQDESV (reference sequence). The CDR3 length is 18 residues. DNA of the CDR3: TGTGCCAGCAGCCTGCCCCCGGGAACAGGGGCCGGCACAGATACGCAGTATTTT. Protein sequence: CASSLPPGTGAGTDTQYF.

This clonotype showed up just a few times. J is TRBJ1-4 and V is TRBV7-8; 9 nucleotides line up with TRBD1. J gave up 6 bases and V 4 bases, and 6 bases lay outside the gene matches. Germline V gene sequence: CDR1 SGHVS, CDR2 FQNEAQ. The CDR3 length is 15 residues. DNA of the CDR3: TGTGCCAGCAGCTCCAACACAGGGGGCTATGAAAAACTGTTTTTT. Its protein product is CASSSNTGGYEKLFF.

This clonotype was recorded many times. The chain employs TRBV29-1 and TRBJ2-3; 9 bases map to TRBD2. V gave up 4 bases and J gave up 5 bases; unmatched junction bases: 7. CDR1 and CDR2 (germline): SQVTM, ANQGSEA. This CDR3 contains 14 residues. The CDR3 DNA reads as TGCAGCGTTGGTGGCGGGGGGGCTGGAGATACGCAGTATTTT. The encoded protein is CSVGGGGAGDTQYF.

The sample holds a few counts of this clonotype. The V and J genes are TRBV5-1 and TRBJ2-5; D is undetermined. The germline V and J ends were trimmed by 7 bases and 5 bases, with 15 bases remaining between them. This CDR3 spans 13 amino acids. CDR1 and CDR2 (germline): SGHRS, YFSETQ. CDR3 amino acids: CASSTRTRETQYF. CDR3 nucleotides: TGCGCCAGCTCGACCAGAACTCGGGAGACCCAGTACTTC.

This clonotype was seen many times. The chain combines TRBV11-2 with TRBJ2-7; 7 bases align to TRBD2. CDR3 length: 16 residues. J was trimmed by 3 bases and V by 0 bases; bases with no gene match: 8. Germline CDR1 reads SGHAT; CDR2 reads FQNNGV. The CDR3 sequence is CASSLEAGERHYEQYF. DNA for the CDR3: TGTGCCAGCAGCTTAGAGGCGGGAGAGAGACACTACGAGCAGTACTTC.

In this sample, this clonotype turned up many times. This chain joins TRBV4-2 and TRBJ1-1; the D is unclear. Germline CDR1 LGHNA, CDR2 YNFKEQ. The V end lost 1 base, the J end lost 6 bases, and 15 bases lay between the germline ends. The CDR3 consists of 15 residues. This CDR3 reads CASSQVNGRTPEAFF. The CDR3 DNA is TGTGCCAGCAGCCAAGTTAATGGCCGAACGCCTGAAGCTTTCTTT.

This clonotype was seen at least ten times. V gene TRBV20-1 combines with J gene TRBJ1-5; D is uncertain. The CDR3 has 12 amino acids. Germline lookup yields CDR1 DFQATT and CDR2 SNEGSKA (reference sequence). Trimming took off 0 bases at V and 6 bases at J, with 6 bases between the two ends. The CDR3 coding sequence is TGCAGTGCTAGAGATCAAGGTCAGCCCCAGCATTTT. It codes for CSARDQGQPQHF.